A selection of T cell receptor beta chains follows, all from one sample in a study of T-cell memory formation after mild COVID-19. TCRdb re-analysed the 5' RACE reads in MiXCR, keeping a single row per CDR3 protein. The top ten hold around a fifth of the sample, which has approximately 340,000 distinct CDR3 sequences, roughly 13% seen once. Sequencing input: PBMCs or a T cell subset sorted from them (not recorded which). The receptors here all came from a man between 18 and 35 years old who had mild COVID-19 (a few samples of this study predate the infection). Cell type and time point are not known. Each CDR3 is given with its conserved first and last residue. A D gene is named only where the DNA matches it firmly. For some rows the clone size is stated as once, few or many, or as a class when expanded; others skip it.

>TRBJ1-5|-|TRBV13|-
TGTGCCAGCAGCTTAGGCTTGGGGTCGGGGCCCCAGCATTTT
CASSLGLGSGPQHF
>TRBJ1-4|-|TRBV12-3/TRBV12-4|-
TGTGCCAGCAGCCCGGACAGCGGAAAACTGTTTTTT
CASSPDSGKLFF
>TRBJ1-1|-|TRBV5-6|few
TGTGCCAGCAATAGGGTGGATGAAGCTTTCTTT
CASNRVDEAFF
>TRBJ2-7|-|TRBV4-1|few
TGCGCCAGCAGCGCCCCCGGGGCCGACTACGAGCAGTACTTC
CASSAPGADYEQYF
>TRBJ2-3|TRBD2|TRBV12-3/TRBV12-4|many
TGTGCCAGCAGAGCGGGGGGCACAGATACGCAGTATTTT
CASRAGGTDTQYF
>TRBJ2-3|-|TRBV6-2/TRBV6-3|-
TGTGCCAGCAGTTACGCCCAGAGTACAGATACGCAGTATTTT
CASSYAQSTDTQYF
>TRBJ2-1|TRBD2|TRBV12-3/TRBV12-4|many
TGTGCCAGCAGCGCGAGACTAGCGGGGTACAATGAGCAGTTCTTC
CASSARLAGYNEQFF
>TRBJ2-4|-|TRBV4-1|-
TGCGCCAGCAGCCAAGAGGTCCCCAGGGATCAGTACTTC
CASSQEVPRDQYF
>TRBJ2-7|-|TRBV6-6|few
TGTGCCAGCAGTTATTCAGGGGCCTACGAGCAGTACTTC
CASSYSGAYEQYF
>TRBJ2-2|-|TRBV4-1|few
TGCGCCAGCAGCTCCCCTTCTCAGTACACCGGGGAGCTGTTTTTT
CASSSPSQYTGELFF
>TRBJ1-4|-|TRBV7-9|few
TGTGCCAGCAGCCCCAATTCGGGTGAAAAACTGTTTTTT
CASSPNSGEKLFF
>TRBJ2-7|-|TRBV4-1|few
TGCGCCAGCAGCCAAGACACATGGGCCGATAGGGGATACGAGCAGTACTTC
CASSQDTWADRGYEQYF
>TRBJ2-5|-|TRBV5-1|many
TGCGCCAGCAGCTTGGAGGGGCCGAGAGAGACCCAGTACTTC
CASSLEGPRETQYF
>TRBJ2-3|TRBD1|TRBV4-3|many
TGCGCCAGCAGCCAAGAAGGGGACAGGGAGGGCCCAGATACGCAGTATTTT
CASSQEGDREGPDTQYF
>TRBJ1-6|-|TRBV6-1|few
TGTGCCAGCAGTGATCGACAGACTTATAATTCACCCCTCCACTTT
CASSDRQTYNSPLHF
>TRBJ2-4|-|TRBV20-1|-
TGCAGTGCTAGAGACAGGGGAAAAAACATTCAGTACTTC
CSARDRGKNIQYF
>TRBJ2-7|-|TRBV5-4|-
TGTGCCAGCGGAAGGCAGGGGAACTCCTACGAGCAGTACTTC
CASGRQGNSYEQYF
>TRBJ2-1|-|TRBV5-1|many
TGCGCCAGCAGCTTGGGATTCGTGGGTAGCTCCTACAATGAGCAGTTCTTC
CASSLGFVGSSYNEQFF
>TRBJ2-3|-|TRBV11-3|-
TGTGCCAGCAGCTTAGCACAAGGGGGAACGGCCCGTGGAGATACGCAGTATTTT
CASSLAQGGTARGDTQYF
>TRBJ2-6|-|TRBV6-4|few
TGTGCCAGCAGTGAAGCCAGTGCTGGGGCCAACGTCCTGACTTTC
CASSEASAGANVLTF
>TRBJ2-1|TRBD2|TRBV12-3/TRBV12-4|-
TGTGCCAGCAGGTTTAGCGGGGCCAATGAGCAGTTCTTC
CASRFSGANEQFF
>TRBJ2-1|TRBD2|TRBV6-6|few
TGTGCCAGCAGATCGAGCGGGGGTGCGGTATCGGGTGACAATGAGCAGTTCTTC
CASRSSGGAVSGDNEQFF
>TRBJ2-4|TRBD1|TRBV5-1|-
TGCGCCAGCAGTGGACAGGGGGGGAAAAACATTCAGTACTTC
CASSGQGGKNIQYF
>TRBJ2-3|-|TRBV9|-
TGTGCCAGCAGCGTCCGGGACACGTCCACAGATACGCAGTATTTT
CASSVRDTSTDTQYF
>TRBJ1-2|-|TRBV7-9|few
TGTGCCAGCAGCAAACAGGTCTTC
CASSKQVF
>TRBJ2-3|-|TRBV24-1|once
TGTGCCACCAGTGACCCCTCGCGTTGGGCAGATACGCAGTATTTT
CATSDPSRWADTQYF
>TRBJ1-6|-|TRBV6-5|-
TGTGCCAGCAGACACGGGACCCTAAAAAATTCACCCCTCCACTTT
CASRHGTLKNSPLHF
>TRBJ2-2|-|TRBV7-2|few
TGTGCCAGCAGCTTACGGACAGAAAACACCGGGGAGCTGTTTTTT
CASSLRTENTGELFF
>TRBJ2-1|-|TRBV20-1|-
TGCAGTGCTGAGGGGGGCCGGGGAAATGAGCAGTTCTTC
CSAEGGRGNEQFF
>TRBJ2-1|TRBD2|TRBV7-3|few
TGTGCCAGCAGCTTAACTAGCGGGGGGGCCGATGAGCAGTTCTTC
CASSLTSGGADEQFF
>TRBJ1-1|-|TRBV9|-
TGTGCCAGCAGCGTAGTTCCGGATGGCAACACTGAAGCTTTCTTT
CASSVVPDGNTEAFF
>TRBJ1-5|-|TRBV5-1|-
TGCGCCAGCAGCCCGGGGGCTAATAGCAATCAGCCCCAGCATTTT
CASSPGANSNQPQHF
>TRBJ2-6|-|TRBV28|few
TGTGCCAGCAGTTCCTCGGGCTCTGGGGCCAACGTCCTGACTTTC
CASSSSGSGANVLTF
>TRBJ1-2|TRBD1|TRBV5-1|few
TGCGCCAGCAGCGCGGGACAGGGCCACTATGGCTACACCTTC
CASSAGQGHYGYTF
>TRBJ2-5|-|TRBV7-2|many
TGTGCCAGCAGTCTTGGACCCCAAGAGACCCAGTACTTC
CASSLGPQETQYF
>TRBJ1-1|-|TRBV27|few
TGTGCCAGCAGCATGAGCGCGAACACTGAAGCTTTCTTT
CASSMSANTEAFF
>TRBJ1-1|-|TRBV6-5|few
TGTGCCAGCAGTTCACAAAGGGAGAACACTGAAGCTTTCTTT
CASSSQRENTEAFF
>TRBJ2-7|TRBD2|TRBV7-8|few
TGTGCCAGCAGCCCAGAAGCGGGGGGGACCCACGAGCAGTACTTC
CASSPEAGGTHEQYF
>TRBJ2-2|TRBD1|TRBV6-7|-
TGTGCCAGCACACCTCTCCGGGACAGGGCCGACTTTCCGAACACCGGGGAGCTGTTTTTT
CASTPLRDRADFPNTGELFF
>TRBJ2-2|-|TRBV10-3|few
TGTGCCATCAGTGATTCGGGGGTTAACACCGGGGAGCTGTTTTTT
CAISDSGVNTGELFF
>TRBJ2-7|-|TRBV6-2/TRBV6-3|-
TGTGCCAGCAGGAGGAGCCGACAGTCCTACGAGCAGTACTTC
CASRRSRQSYEQYF
>TRBJ2-2|-|TRBV7-9|-
TGTGCCAGCAGAGCTATTCAGGGACTTAACACCGGGGAGCTGTTTTTT
CASRAIQGLNTGELFF
>TRBJ2-3|TRBD1|TRBV5-1|-
TGCGCCAGCAGCGGGGGACAGGTTGTTATGGATACGCAGTATTTT
CASSGGQVVMDTQYF
>TRBJ1-1|-|TRBV14|-
TGTGCCAGCAGCCTCGAGGCCGGGGTTTACACTGAAGCTTTCTTT
CASSLEAGVYTEAFF
>TRBJ2-1|TRBD1|TRBV12-5|-
TGTGCTAGTGGTTTGGACAAATTACAGGGGCACAATGAGCAGTTCTTC
CASGLDKLQGHNEQFF
>TRBJ2-1|TRBD2|TRBV15|-
TGTGCCACCAGCAGCGATAGCGGGGGGAACTCCTACAATGAGCAGTTCTTC
CATSSDSGGNSYNEQFF
>TRBJ2-5|-|TRBV6-2/TRBV6-3|-
TGTGCCAGCAGTTACCCCAAGACCCAGTACTTC
CASSYPKTQYF
>TRBJ1-4|-|TRBV9|-
TGTGCCAGAGGGGGGGGCACTAATGAAAAACTGTTTTTT
CARGGGTNEKLFF
>TRBJ2-2|-|TRBV20-1|few
TGCAGTGCTAGGGGCGTTCTCAGGGGCAATTCAGCCGGGGAGCTGTTTTTT
CSARGVLRGNSAGELFF
>TRBJ2-3|TRBD2|TRBV3-1|few
TGTGCCAGCAGTCAGACTAGCGGGGGGAGGGCAGATACGCAGTATTTT
CASSQTSGGRADTQYF
>TRBJ2-1|-|TRBV20-1|-
TGCAGTGCTAGTTTGGCAGGGGACCAAGGCGAGCAGTTCTTC
CSASLAGDQGEQFF
>TRBJ2-7|-|TRBV20-1|-
TGCAGTGCTAGGGCTTGGGGGGCATACGAGCAGTACTTC
CSARAWGAYEQYF
>TRBJ1-3|-|TRBV4-3|many
TGCGCCAGCAGCCACCGTTTGGGGGGCTCTGGAAACACCATATATTTT
CASSHRLGGSGNTIYF
>TRBJ2-2|-|TRBV20-1|-
TGCAGTGCGGGGAGGACCGGGGAGCTGTTTTTT
CSAGRTGELFF
>TRBJ2-1|-|TRBV4-3|few
TGCGCCAGCAGCCAAGGGGGGGCTCGGTCCAATGAGCAGTTCTTC
CASSQGGARSNEQFF
>TRBJ2-5|TRBD1|TRBV19|few
TGTGCCAGTAGCCCGGGACAGGGCGACCAGTACTTC
CASSPGQGDQYF
>TRBJ2-4|TRBD1|TRBV13|-
TGTGCCAGCACCCCCTCGGACAGGGGCAAAAACATTCAGTACTTC
CASTPSDRGKNIQYF
>TRBJ1-1|-|TRBV4-1|-
TGCGCCAGCAGCCAAGATGGGGAGGGTCGGGTCACTGAAGCTTTCTTT
CASSQDGEGRVTEAFF
>TRBJ2-3|-|TRBV12-3/TRBV12-4|many
TGTGCCAGCAGTTTTCCTGCGGAGACTCCTGGACGGAGCACAGATACGCAGTATTTT
CASSFPAETPGRSTDTQYF